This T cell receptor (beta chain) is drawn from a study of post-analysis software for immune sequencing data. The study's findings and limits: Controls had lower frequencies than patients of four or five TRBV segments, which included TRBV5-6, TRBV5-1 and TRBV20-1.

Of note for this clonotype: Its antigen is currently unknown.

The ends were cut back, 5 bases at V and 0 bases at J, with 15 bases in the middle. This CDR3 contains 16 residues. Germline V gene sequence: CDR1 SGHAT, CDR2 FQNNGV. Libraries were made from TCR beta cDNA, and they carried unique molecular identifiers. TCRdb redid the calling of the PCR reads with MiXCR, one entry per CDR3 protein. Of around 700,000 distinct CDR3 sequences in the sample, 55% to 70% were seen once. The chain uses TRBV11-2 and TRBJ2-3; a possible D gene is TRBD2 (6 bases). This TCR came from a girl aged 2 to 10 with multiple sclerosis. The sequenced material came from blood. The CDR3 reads CASSAIRDSSTDTQYF. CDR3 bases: TGTGCCAGCAGCGCCATCCGGGACTCTAGCACAGATACGCAGTATTTT.